A selection of T cell receptor beta chains follows, all from one sample in a study of blood T cells in healthy people across ages. TCRdb used MiXCR to reprocess the 5' RACE reads, holding one entry per CDR3 protein. The data contain under 2,000,000 distinct CDR3 sequences, around 48% of them singletons. Sequencing used blood. The receptors shown here come from a middle-aged woman in good health. Each CDR3 is given without its conserved first and last residue. The D gene is left open where the match is weak. Size is omitted from some rows. Given values are once, few, many or a class for expanded clones.

TRBJ1-2	TRBD1	.	TRBV28	14	ASSIGGDRGLYGYT
TRBJ1-1	.	once	TRBV5-6	13	ASSHRSFVDTEAF
TRBJ1-6	.	.	TRBV12-3/TRBV12-4	13	ASSLSRGDNSPLH
TRBJ2-1	.	.	TRBV4-3	14	ASSQEANSNVNEQF
TRBJ2-4	TRBD1	once	TRBV29-1	15	SVEPTGGWGAKNIQY
TRBJ2-3	.	.	TRBV20-1	15	GARDYAERWGVDTQY
TRBJ2-1	TRBD1	few	TRBV4-3	15	ASSQATGGQVRNEQF
TRBJ2-3	.	.	TRBV20-1	10	SARHYADTQY
TRBJ1-1	.	.	TRBV15	15	ATSGSSPDLLDTEAF
TRBJ2-1	.	few	TRBV12-3/TRBV12-4	11	ASSTTSDTEQF
TRBJ2-1	.	.	TRBV6-2/TRBV6-3	13	ASSYPSGRYNEQF
TRBJ2-1	.	once	TRBV27	12	ASKLRAVWNEQF
.	.	.	TRBV13	12	ASSPRNRLSEQY
.	.	.	TRBV5-1	14	ASSSPTGGPGETQY
TRBJ2-3	TRBD2	few	TRBV12-3/TRBV12-4	13	ASNLPGGARDTQY
TRBJ2-4	.	few	TRBV20-1	14	SARASGGGAKNIQY
TRBJ2-1	.	once	TRBV6-2/TRBV6-3	15	ASSYFVLMSSYNEQF
TRBJ2-5	.	.	TRBV18	11	ASSPPDRETQY
TRBJ2-3	.	.	TRBV6-5	14	ASSSTPFPGTDTQY
TRBJ1-5	.	.	TRBV15	12	ATSRRWGGQPQH
TRBJ2-6	.	.	TRBV11-2	14	ASSLWARSGANVPT
.	TRBD2	.	TRBV20-1	13	SARAPRGDKETQY
TRBJ1-2	.	.	TRBV24-1	12	AISGGTTNYGYT
TRBJ2-5	.	.	TRBV5-1	15	ASSRVLGASYQETQY
TRBJ2-3	.	.	TRBV27	12	ASTEIEGADTQY
TRBJ1-2	.	once	TRBV11-2	13	ASSLLVWGDYGYT
TRBJ2-6	.	.	TRBV2	13	ASSEQISGANVLT
TRBJ1-2	.	few	TRBV4-3	12	ASSQRWGSNGYT
TRBJ2-3	TRBD2	.	TRBV7-2	15	ASSLGSGGHGTDTQY
TRBJ2-7	TRBD2	few	TRBV20-1	12	SASVIAGFYEQY
TRBJ1-6	.	few	TRBV20-1	12	SARVDRINSPLH
TRBJ2-3	.	once	TRBV6-5	18	ASSYSRGGQVKGRIDTQY
TRBJ2-1	.	.	TRBV20-1	12	SASAQRQDNEQF
TRBJ1-1	TRBD1	.	TRBV7-9	12	ASSSSGQGWEAF
TRBJ1-2	TRBD1	.	TRBV6-5	13	TSSYGSGGGYGYT
TRBJ2-7	.	few	TRBV27	14	ASSDLRGLYSYEQY
TRBJ1-2	.	.	TRBV6-5	12	ASSYFGLGYGYT
TRBJ1-2	.	few	TRBV24-1	13	ATHPGRLGNYGYT
TRBJ2-3	.	.	TRBV6-1	13	ASKPASGNTDTQY
.	TRBD1	.	TRBV7-9	12	ASSLEGGPLEQY
TRBJ2-3	.	.	TRBV2	11	ASSGLLADTQY
TRBJ2-1	TRBD1	.	TRBV20-1	9	SARRGLEQF
TRBJ2-5	.	few	TRBV25-1	13	ASSALTGIEETQY
TRBJ1-1	.	.	TRBV20-1	11	SARRGADTEAF
TRBJ2-3	.	.	TRBV24-1	14	ATSDLAGKNADTQY
TRBJ2-5	TRBD2	.	TRBV7-2	16	ASSLIGTSGGASETQY
TRBJ2-7	.	.	TRBV28	12	ASSSEEPTYEQY
TRBJ2-5	TRBD1	few	TRBV6-5	12	ASSLGQAAQTQY